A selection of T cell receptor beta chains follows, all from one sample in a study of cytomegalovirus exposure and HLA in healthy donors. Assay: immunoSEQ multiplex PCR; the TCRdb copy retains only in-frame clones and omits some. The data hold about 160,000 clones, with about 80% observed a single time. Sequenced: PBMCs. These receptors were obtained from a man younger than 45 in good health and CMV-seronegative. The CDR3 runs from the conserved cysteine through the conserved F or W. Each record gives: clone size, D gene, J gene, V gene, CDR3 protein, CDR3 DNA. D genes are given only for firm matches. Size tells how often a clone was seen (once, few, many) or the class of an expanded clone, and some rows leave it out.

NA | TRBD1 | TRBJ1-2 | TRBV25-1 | CASSPPGTGGANYGYTF | TGTGCCAGCAGTCCCCCAGGGACAGGGGGAGCTAACTATGGCTACACCTTC
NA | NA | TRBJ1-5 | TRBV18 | CASSPRARQVSQPQHF | TGTGCCAGCTCACCACGGGCGAGACAGGTTAGTCAGCCCCAGCATTTT
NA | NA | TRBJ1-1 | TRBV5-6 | CASSLTGRGTEAFF | TGTGCCAGCAGCTTGACGGGGAGAGGCACTGAAGCTTTCTTT
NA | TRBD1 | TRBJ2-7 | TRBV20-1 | CSARVGQGLYF | TGCAGTGCTAGAGTAGGACAGGGACTGTACTTC
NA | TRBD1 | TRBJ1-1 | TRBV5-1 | CASSLGDRVVPEAFF | TGCGCCAGCAGCTTGGGGGACAGGGTAGTTCCTGAAGCTTTCTTT
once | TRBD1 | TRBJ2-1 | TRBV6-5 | CASSSYRGSYNEQFF | TGTGCCAGCAGTTCATACAGGGGGTCCTACAATGAGCAGTTCTTC
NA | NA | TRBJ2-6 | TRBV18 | CASLSPLGDSGANVLTF | TGTGCCAGCTTATCCCCGTTGGGAGACTCTGGGGCCAACGTCCTGACTTTC
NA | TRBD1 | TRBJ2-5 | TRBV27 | CATNDRGQTQYF | TGTGCCACCAACGACAGGGGGCAGACCCAGTACTTC
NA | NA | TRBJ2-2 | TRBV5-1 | CASSVETGELFF | TGCGCCAGCAGCGTAGAGACCGGGGAGCTGTTTTTT
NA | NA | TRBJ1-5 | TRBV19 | CASSISYQPQHF | TGTGCCAGTAGTATATCGTATCAGCCCCAGCATTTT